The 2 T cell receptor beta chains below come from one sample, sequenced in a study of blood T cell repertoires in COVID-19. Profiling relied on immunoSEQ multiplex PCR, and the TCRdb table lists in-frame clones only, not all of them. The table records tens of thousands of clones, roughly 90% of them present only once. Sequenced sample: peripheral blood. Source of these receptors: a man between 60 and 70 years old with COVID-19, enrolled during active disease.

The V call is TRBV27, the J call TRBJ2-2, with 8 bases aligning to TRBD1. Germline V gives CDR1 MNHEY, CDR2 SMNVEV (reference sequence). The ends lost 5 bases at V and 4 bases at J; junction bases unmatched: 9. The CDR3 is 16 residues long. CDR3 coding DNA: TGTGCCAGCAGTCCTCCGGGACAGGTTCGCACCGGGGAGCTGTTTTTT. This sequence encodes CASSPPGQVRTGELFF.

The chain joins TRBV28 to TRBJ1-2; D perhaps matches TRBD1 (5 bases). Germline V gene data show CDR1 as MDHEN and CDR2 as SYDVKM. Deletions cut 3 bases from V and 2 bases from J, with 13 bases between. This CDR3 is 15 amino acids long. The CDR3 is CASSFGRATNYGYTF. The CDR3 DNA reads as TGTGCCAGCAGTTTCGGCAGGGCCACCAACTATGGCTACACCTTC.